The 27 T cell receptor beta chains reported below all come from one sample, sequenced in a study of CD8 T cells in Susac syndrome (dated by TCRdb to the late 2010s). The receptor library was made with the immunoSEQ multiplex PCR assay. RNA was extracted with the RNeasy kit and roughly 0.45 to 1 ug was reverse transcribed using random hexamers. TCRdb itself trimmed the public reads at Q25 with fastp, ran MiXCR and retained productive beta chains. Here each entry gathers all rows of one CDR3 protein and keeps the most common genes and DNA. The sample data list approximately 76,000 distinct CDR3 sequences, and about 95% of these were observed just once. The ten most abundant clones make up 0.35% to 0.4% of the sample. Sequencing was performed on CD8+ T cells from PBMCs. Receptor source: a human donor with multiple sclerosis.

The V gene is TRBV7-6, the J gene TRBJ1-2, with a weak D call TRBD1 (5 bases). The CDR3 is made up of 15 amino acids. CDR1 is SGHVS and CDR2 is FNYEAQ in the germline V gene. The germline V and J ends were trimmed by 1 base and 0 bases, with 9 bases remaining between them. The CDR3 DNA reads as TGTGCCAGCAGCTTAGGGGGCAGGGCTAACTATGGCTACACCTTC. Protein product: CASSLGGRANYGYTF.

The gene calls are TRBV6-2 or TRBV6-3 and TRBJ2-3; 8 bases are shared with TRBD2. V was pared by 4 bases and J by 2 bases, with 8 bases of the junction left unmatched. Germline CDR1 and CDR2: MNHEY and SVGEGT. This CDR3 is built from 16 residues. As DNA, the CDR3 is TGTGCCAGCAGTTGGGAAGCGGGGGCCCTCACAGATACGCAGTATTTT. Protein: CASSWEAGALTDTQYF.

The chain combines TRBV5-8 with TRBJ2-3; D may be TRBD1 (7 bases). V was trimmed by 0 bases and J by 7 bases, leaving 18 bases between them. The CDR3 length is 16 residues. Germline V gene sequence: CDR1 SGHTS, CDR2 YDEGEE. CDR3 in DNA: TGTGCCAGCAGCTTGGCAGGGGGGACGTACTGGAATACGCAGTATTTT. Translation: CASSLAGGTYWNTQYF. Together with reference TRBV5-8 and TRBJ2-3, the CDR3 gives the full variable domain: EAGVTQSPTHLIKTRGQQATLRCSPISGHTSVYWYQQALGLGLQFLLWYDEGEERNRGNFPPRFSGRQFPNYSSELNVNALELEDSALYLCASSLAGGTYWNTQYFGPGTRLTVL.

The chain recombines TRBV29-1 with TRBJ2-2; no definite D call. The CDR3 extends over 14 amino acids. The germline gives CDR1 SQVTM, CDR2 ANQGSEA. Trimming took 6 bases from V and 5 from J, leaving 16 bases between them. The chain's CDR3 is CSVNPHSATGELFF. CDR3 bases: TGCAGCGTCAACCCCCACTCTGCTACCGGGGAGCTGTTTTTT.

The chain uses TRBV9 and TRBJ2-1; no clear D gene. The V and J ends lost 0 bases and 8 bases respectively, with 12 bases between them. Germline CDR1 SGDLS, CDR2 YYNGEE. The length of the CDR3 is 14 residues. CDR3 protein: CASSVAGALDEQFF. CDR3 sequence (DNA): TGTGCCAGCAGCGTAGCGGGCGCCCTTGATGAGCAGTTCTTC.

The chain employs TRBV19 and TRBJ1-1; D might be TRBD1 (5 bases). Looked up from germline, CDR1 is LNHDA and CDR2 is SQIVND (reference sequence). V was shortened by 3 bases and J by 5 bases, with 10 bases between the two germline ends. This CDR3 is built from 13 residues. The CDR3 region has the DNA TGTGCCAGTAGTATCTCAGGGTTTACTGAAGCTTTCTTT. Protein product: CASSISGFTEAFF.

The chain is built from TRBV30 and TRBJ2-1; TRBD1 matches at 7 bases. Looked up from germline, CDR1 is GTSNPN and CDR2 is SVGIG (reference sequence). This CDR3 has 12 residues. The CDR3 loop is CAKGGGYNEQFF. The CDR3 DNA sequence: TGTGCGAAAGGGGGCGGTTACAATGAGCAGTTCTTC.

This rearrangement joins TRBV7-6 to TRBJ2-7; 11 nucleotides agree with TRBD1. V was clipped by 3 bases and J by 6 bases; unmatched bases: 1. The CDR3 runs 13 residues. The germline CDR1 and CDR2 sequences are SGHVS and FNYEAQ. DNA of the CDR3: TGTGCCAGCAGCTTCGGGACAGGGGGCGAGCAGTACTTC. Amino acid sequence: CASSFGTGGEQYF.

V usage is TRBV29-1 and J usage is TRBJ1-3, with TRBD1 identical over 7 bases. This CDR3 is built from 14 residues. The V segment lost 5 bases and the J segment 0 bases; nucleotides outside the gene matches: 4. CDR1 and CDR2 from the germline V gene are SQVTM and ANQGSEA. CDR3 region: CSVTGAISGNTIYF. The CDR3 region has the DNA TGCAGCGTTACAGGGGCCATCTCTGGAAACACCATATATTTT.

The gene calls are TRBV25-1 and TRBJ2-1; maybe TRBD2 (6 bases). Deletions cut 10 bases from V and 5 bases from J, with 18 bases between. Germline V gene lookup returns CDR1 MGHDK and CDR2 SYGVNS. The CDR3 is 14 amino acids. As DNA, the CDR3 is TGTGCCATCGACCCAGGAGGGGCGGACAATGAGCAGTTCTTC. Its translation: CAIDPGGADNEQFF.

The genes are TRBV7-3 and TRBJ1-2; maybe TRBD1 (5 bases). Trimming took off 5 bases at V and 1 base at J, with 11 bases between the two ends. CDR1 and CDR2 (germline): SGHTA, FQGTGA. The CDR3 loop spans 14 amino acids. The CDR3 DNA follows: TGTGCCAGCAGCCCAAAGGGGAGTAACTATGGCTACACCTTC. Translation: CASSPKGSNYGYTF.

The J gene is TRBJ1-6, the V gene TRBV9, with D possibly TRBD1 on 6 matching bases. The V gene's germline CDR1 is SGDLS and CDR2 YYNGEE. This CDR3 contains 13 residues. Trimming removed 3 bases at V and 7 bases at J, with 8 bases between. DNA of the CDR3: TGTGCCAGCAGCGGCGACAGGAATTCACCCCTCCACTTT. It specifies CASSGDRNSPLHF.

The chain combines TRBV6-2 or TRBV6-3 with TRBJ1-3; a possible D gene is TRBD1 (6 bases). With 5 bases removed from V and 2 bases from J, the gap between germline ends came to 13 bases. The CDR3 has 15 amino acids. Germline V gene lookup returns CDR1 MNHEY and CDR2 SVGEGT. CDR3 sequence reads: CASSRPRGPGNTIYF. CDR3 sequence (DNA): TGTGCCAGCAGTCGTCCTCGGGGGCCTGGAAACACCATATATTTT.

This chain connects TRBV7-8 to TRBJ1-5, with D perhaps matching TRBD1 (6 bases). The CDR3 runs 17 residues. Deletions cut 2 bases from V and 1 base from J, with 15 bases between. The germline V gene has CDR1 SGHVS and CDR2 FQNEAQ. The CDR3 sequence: CASSLSQGIGSNQPQHF. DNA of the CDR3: TGTGCCAGCAGCTTATCCCAGGGGATTGGGAGCAATCAGCCCCAGCATTTT.

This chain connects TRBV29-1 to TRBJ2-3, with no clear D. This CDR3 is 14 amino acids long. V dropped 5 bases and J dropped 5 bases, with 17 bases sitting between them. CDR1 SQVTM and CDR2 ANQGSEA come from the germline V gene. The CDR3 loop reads CSVIWGRALDTQYF. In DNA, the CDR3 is TGCAGCGTTATCTGGGGAAGGGCACTAGATACGCAGTATTTT.

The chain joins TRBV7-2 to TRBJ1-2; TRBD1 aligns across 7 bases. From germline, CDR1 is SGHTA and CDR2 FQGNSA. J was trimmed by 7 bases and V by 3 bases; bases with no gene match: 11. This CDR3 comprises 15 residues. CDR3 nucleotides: TGTGCCAGCAGCTTCGTACCTTACAGGGGTCGTGGCTACACCTTC. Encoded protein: CASSFVPYRGRGYTF.

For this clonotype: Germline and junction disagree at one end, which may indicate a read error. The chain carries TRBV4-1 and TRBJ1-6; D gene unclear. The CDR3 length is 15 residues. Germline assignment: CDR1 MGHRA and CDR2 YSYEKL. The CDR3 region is CASNQVWGDGSPLHF. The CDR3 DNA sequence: TGCGCCAGCAACCAAGTATGGGGAGATGGTTCACCCCTCCACTTT.

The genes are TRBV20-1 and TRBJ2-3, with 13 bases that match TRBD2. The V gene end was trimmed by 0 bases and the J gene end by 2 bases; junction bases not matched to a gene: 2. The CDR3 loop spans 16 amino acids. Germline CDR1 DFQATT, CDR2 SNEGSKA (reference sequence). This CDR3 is CSARDGTSGVTDTQYF. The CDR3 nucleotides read TGCAGTGCTAGAGATGGGACTAGCGGGGTCACAGATACGCAGTATTTT.

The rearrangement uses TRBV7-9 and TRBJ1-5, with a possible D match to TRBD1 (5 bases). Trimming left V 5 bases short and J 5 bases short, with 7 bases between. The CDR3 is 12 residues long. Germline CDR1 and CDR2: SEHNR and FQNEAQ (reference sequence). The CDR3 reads CASSGGDQPQHF. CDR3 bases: TGTGCCAGCAGCGGGGGGGATCAGCCCCAGCATTTT. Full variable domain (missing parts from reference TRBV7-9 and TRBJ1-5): DTGVSQNPRHKITKRGQNVTFRCDPISEHNRLYWYRQTLGQGPEFLTYFQNEAQLEKSRLLSDRFSAERPKGSFSTLEIQRTEQGDSAMYLCASSGGDQPQHFGDGTRLSIL.

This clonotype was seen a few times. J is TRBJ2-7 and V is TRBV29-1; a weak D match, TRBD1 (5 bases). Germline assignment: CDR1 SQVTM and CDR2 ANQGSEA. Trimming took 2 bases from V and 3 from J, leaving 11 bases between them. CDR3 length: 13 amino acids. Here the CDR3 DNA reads TGCAGCGTTGAACTCAGGGCCAACTACGAGCAGTACTTC. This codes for CSVELRANYEQYF.

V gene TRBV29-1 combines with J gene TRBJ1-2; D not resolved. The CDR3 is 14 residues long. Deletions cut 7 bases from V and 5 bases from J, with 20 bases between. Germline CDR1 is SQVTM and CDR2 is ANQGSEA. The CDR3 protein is CSAGPDSDTYGYTF. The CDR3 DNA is TGCAGCGCCGGCCCGGACTCGGATACTTATGGCTACACCTTC.

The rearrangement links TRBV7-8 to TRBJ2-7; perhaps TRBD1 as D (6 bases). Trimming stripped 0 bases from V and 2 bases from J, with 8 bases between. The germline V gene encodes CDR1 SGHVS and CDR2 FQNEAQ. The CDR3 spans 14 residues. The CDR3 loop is CASSLARTAYEQYF. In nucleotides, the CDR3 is TGTGCCAGCAGCTTAGCCCGGACAGCCTACGAGCAGTACTTC.

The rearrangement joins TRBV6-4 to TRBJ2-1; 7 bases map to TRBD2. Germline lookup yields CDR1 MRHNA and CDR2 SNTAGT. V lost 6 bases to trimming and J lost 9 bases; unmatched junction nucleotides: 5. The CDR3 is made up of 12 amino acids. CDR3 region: CASSHGEGEQFF. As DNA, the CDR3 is TGTGCCAGCAGCCACGGGGAGGGTGAGCAGTTCTTC.

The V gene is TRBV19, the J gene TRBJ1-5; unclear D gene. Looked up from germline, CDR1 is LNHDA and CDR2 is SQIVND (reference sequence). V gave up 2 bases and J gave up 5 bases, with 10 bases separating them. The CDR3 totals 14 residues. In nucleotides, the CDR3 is TGTGCCAGTAGTATACTGGTTGCGGATCAGCCCCAGCATTTT. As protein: CASSILVADQPQHF.

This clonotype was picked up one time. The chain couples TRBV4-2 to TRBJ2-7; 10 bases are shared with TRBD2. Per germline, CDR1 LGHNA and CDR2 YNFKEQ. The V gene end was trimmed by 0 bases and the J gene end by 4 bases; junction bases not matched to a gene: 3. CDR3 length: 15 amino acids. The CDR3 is CASSQEGTSVYEQYF. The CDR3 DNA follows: TGTGCCAGCAGCCAAGAAGGGACTAGCGTTTACGAGCAGTACTTC.

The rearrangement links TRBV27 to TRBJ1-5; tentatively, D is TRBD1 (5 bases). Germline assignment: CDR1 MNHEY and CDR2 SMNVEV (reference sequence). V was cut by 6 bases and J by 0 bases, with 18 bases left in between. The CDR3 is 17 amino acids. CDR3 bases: TGTGCCAGCAGACAACAAACAGGCCCCTATAGCAATCAGCCCCAGCATTTT. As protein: CASRQQTGPYSNQPQHF.

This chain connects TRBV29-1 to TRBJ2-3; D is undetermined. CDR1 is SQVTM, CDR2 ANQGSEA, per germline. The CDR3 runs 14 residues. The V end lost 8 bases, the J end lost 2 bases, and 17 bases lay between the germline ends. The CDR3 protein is CSFLVADTTDTQYF. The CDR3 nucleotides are TGCAGCTTCCTGGTAGCTGACACCACAGATACGCAGTATTTT.